Sequencing of this T cell receptor beta chain was carried out in a study of identical twins. TCRdb re-called the 5' RACE reads through MiXCR, storing one row per CDR3 protein. The sample lists some 500,000 distinct CDR3 sequences; about 13% were seen once. This CDR3 spans 13 amino acids. The V end was cut by 9 bases, the J end by 2 bases, with 13 bases between. Looked up from germline, CDR1 is KGHDR and CDR2 is SFDVKD. These data also formed part of another study, on yellow fever vaccine responses in identical twins.

This receptor was obtained from a woman aged 18-30 years in good health. This sequence joins TRBV24-1 and TRBJ2-7; D remains ambiguous. Sequenced material: CD4+ T cells sorted from blood. The CDR3 coding sequence is TGTGCCACCTCCAGCCCGACGACCTACGAGCAGTACTTC. Its translation: CATSSPTTYEQYF.